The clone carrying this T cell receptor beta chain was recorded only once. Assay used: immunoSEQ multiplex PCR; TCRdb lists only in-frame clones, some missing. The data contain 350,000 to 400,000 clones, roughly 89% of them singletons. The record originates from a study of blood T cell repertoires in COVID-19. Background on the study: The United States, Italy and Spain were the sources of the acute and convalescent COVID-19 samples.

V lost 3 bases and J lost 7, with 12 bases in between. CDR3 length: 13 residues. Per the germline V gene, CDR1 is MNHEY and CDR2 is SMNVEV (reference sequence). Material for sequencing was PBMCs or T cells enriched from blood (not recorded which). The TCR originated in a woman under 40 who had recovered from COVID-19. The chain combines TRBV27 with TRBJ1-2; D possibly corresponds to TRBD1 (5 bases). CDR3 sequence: CASSFLWDSGYTF. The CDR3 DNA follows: TGTGCCAGCAGTTTCCTTTGGGACTCTGGCTACACCTTC.